The 23 T cell receptor beta chains reported below all come from one sample, sequenced in a study of STAT5B mutations in CD4+ large granular lymphocyte leukemia. Assay used: immunoSEQ multiplex PCR; TCRdb lists only in-frame clones, some missing. The profile shows 31,000 or so clones, around 82% of them singletons. The sequenced material came from CD4+ T cells from blood buffy coats. These receptors were obtained from a human donor in good health.

V gene TRBV5-6 combines with J gene TRBJ1-1; TRBD1 aligns across 10 bases. The CDR3 is 16 amino acids. CDR1 SGHDT and CDR2 YYEEEE come from the germline V gene. V shed 4 bases, J shed 4 bases, and the junction held 10 bases outside the gene matches. DNA of the CDR3: TGTGCCAGCAGCGGAATAGGGACAGGGGACGGCACTGAAGCTTTCTTT. This sequence encodes CASSGIGTGDGTEAFF.

The J gene is TRBJ2-3, the V gene TRBV25-1; 8 nucleotides line up with TRBD1. CDR1 and CDR2 from the germline V gene are MGHDK and SYGVNS. V lost 3 bases and J lost 4; bases outside the gene matches: 6. CDR3 size: 15 residues. CDR3 DNA sequence: TGTGCCAGCAGTGACCAGGGGGCTAGTGCAGATACGCAGTATTTT. Protein sequence: CASSDQGASADTQYF.

The V call is TRBV15, the J call TRBJ1-4; D not certain. This CDR3 contains 12 residues. Germline CDR1 reads LNHNV; CDR2 reads YYDKDF (reference sequence). Trimming cost V 1 base and J 6 bases, with 3 bases left between them. The CDR3 nucleotides read TGTGCCACCAGCAGAGCGGATGAAAAACTGTTTTTT. It codes for CATSRADEKLFF.

In regard to this clone: The DNA is omitted, as the CDR3 cannot be located on it reliably, and the CDR3 follows TCRdb's listing. CDR3 sequence reads: CASSVRARGTDTQYF. This chain joins TRBV2 and TRBJ2-3; the D call TRBD1 from the table was never checked on the DNA. Ends included, the CDR3 has 15 residues. CDR1 is SNHLY, CDR2 FYNNEI, per germline.

The chain carries TRBV5-4 and TRBJ2-5; 10 nucleotides align to TRBD2. The ends lost 0 bases at V and 3 bases at J; junction bases unmatched: 11. The CDR3 has 18 amino acids. In germline, CDR1 is SGHNT, CDR2 YYREEE (reference sequence). The CDR3 sequence is CASSLAVRLAGAKETQYF. In DNA, the CDR3 is TGTGCCAGCAGCTTGGCGGTGCGGCTAGCGGGAGCTAAAGAGACCCAGTACTTC.

This chain connects TRBV7-3 to TRBJ2-3; 10 positions agree with TRBD1. This CDR3 region has 15 residues. Germline assignment: CDR1 SGHTA and CDR2 FQGTGA. V lost 3 bases to trimming and J lost 0 bases; unmatched junction nucleotides: 0. CDR3 nucleotide sequence: TGTGCCAGCAGCTTGACAGGGGGCAGCACAGATACGCAGTATTTT. This sequence encodes CASSLTGGSTDTQYF.

The rearrangement links TRBV2 to TRBJ2-3; 8 bases agree with TRBD2. With 3 bases clipped from V and 10 bases from J, the junction kept 12 bases outside the gene matches. Germline loops: CDR1 SNHLY, CDR2 FYNNEI. This CDR3 spans 15 amino acids. The CDR3 DNA sequence: TGTGCCAGCAGTGATTCCCAGCGGGGGCGGGATGCGCAGTATTTT. This sequence encodes CASSDSQRGRDAQYF.

V and J are TRBV10-1 and TRBJ2-3; 7 bases line up with TRBD2. This CDR3 region has 15 residues. CDR1 WNHNN and CDR2 SYGVQD come from the germline V gene (reference sequence). Losses at the gene ends were 4 bases for V and 1 base for J; bases not matched to a gene: 5. CDR3 DNA sequence: TGCGCCAGCAGTGGGCCGGGAGGACGCACAGATACGCAGTATTTT. Its protein is CASSGPGGRTDTQYF.

The chain employs TRBV19 and TRBJ1-5; D unclear. The V and J ends lost 3 bases and 4 bases respectively, with 19 bases between them. The CDR3 runs to 17 residues. Germline V gives CDR1 LNHDA, CDR2 SQIVND (reference sequence). The CDR3 loop is CASSILRRAESNQPQHF. The CDR3 nucleotides are TGTGCCAGTAGTATTCTGAGGAGGGCTGAGTCGAATCAGCCCCAGCATTTT.

This clone is a singleton in its sample. The chain joins TRBV5-1 to TRBJ2-2; TRBD2 matches 8 bases. CDR3 length: 15 residues. With 4 bases clipped from V and 3 bases from J, the junction kept 5 bases outside the gene matches. The V gene's germline CDR1 is SGHRS and CDR2 YFSETQ. The CDR3 is CASSLAGGHTGELFF. The CDR3 bases are TGCGCCAGCAGCCTCGCGGGGGGCCACACCGGGGAGCTGTTTTTT. Using reference TRBV5-1 and TRBJ2-2 for the parts outside the CDR3, the full variable domain is KAGVTQTPRYLIKTRGQQVTLSCSPISGHRSVSWYQQTPGQGLQFLFEYFSETQRNKGNFPGRFSGRQFSNSRSEMNVSTLELGDSALYLCASSLAGGHTGELFFGEGSRLTVL.

V gene TRBV9 combines with J gene TRBJ2-5, with 9 nucleotides matching TRBD2. The V and J ends lost 0 bases and 5 bases, in that order; junction bases with no gene match: 8. Germline assignment: CDR1 SGDLS and CDR2 YYNGEE. There are 16 residues in the CDR3. CDR3 sequence reads: CASSVGLGLAKETQYF. In nucleotides, the CDR3 is TGTGCCAGCAGCGTAGGGCTAGGACTAGCGAAGGAGACCCAGTACTTC.

The V call is TRBV6-4, the J call TRBJ1-6; D is unresolved. Germline CDR1 MRHNA, CDR2 SNTAGT. V lost 2 bases, J lost 10 bases, and 12 bases lay in between. CDR3 length: 14 residues. CDR3 in amino acids: CASSDNGGGSPLHF. CDR3 DNA sequence: TGTGCCAGCAGTGACAACGGTGGAGGGTCACCCCTCCACTTT.

The V and J genes are TRBV11-2 and TRBJ2-7; D may be TRBD1 or TRBD2 (7 bases each). The length of the CDR3 is 16 residues. V lost 5 bases and J 3 bases, leaving 20 bases between the germline ends. CDR1 and CDR2 (germline): SGHAT, FQNNGV. DNA for the CDR3: TGTGCCAGCAGCCTCACCCTTACAGGGGAGGGCTACGAGCAGTACTTC. Translated, it gives CASSLTLTGEGYEQYF.

The genes are TRBV27 and TRBJ2-7, with 8 positions matching TRBD1. The CDR3 runs 15 residues. J lost 4 bases, V lost 7 bases, and 12 bases had no gene match. Germline V gives CDR1 MNHEY, CDR2 SMNVEV (reference sequence). The CDR3 coding sequence is TGTGCCAGCACCTCTCTAGCAGGGGGCGAGTACGAGCAGTACTTC. It is translated as CASTSLAGGEYEQYF.

The chain joins TRBV27 to TRBJ1-6; D unclear. From germline, CDR1 is MNHEY and CDR2 SMNVEV (reference sequence). The CDR3 is 16 amino acids. The V and J ends lost 3 bases and 1 base respectively, with 10 bases between them. The CDR3 region is CASSLGSWSYNSPLHF. As DNA, the CDR3 is TGTGCCAGCAGTTTGGGGTCTTGGTCCTATAATTCACCCCTCCACTTT.

The V and J genes are TRBV6-1 and TRBJ1-2, with 9 positions matching TRBD1. V gave up 7 bases and J gave up 5 bases; unmatched junction bases: 11. Looked up from germline, CDR1 is MNHNS and CDR2 is SASEGT. The CDR3 spans 15 residues. The CDR3 DNA is TGTGCCAGCATCAACAGTCGGGACAGGGAATATGGCTACACCTTC. This encodes CASINSRDREYGYTF.

The chain uses TRBV2 and TRBJ1-2, with D hard to call. The V gene's germline CDR1 is SNHLY and CDR2 FYNNEI. V gave up 7 bases and J gave up 2 bases, with 14 bases separating them. The CDR3 contains 14 residues. The CDR3 loop is CASMREGRNYGYTF. As DNA, the CDR3 is TGTGCCAGCATGCGGGAGGGAAGGAACTATGGCTACACCTTC.

The chain employs TRBV25-1 and TRBJ2-1, with 9 bases that match TRBD2. V shed 5 bases and J 5 bases; nucleotides not matched to a gene: 10. This CDR3 comprises 16 residues. The germline gives CDR1 MGHDK, CDR2 SYGVNS. The CDR3 coding sequence is TGTGCCAGCAGTAAATTTAGCGGGAGATACCACAATGAGCAGTTCTTC. This sequence encodes CASSKFSGRYHNEQFF. Using reference TRBV25-1 and TRBJ2-1 for the parts outside the CDR3, the full variable domain is EADIYQTPRYLVIGTGKKITLECSQTMGHDKMYWYQQDPGMELHLIHYSYGVNSTEKGDLSSESTVSRIRTEHFPLTLESARPSHTSQYLCASSKFSGRYHNEQFFGPGTRLTVL.

The V call is TRBV18, the J call TRBJ1-3; unclear D gene. Trimming took off 4 bases at V and 0 bases at J, with 13 bases between the two ends. Germline CDR1 and CDR2: KGHSH and LQKENI. There are 16 residues in the CDR3. The CDR3 sequence is CASSLTDTLSGNTIYF. The CDR3 DNA sequence: TGTGCCAGCTCACTCACTGACACACTCTCTGGAAACACCATATATTTT.

The chain employs TRBV19 and TRBJ1-1; no reliable D call. Germline values: CDR1 LNHDA, CDR2 SQIVND (reference sequence). Trimming took 7 bases from V and 9 from J, leaving 9 bases between them. The CDR3 is 10 amino acids. CDR3: CASIGPKAFF. DNA of the CDR3: TGTGCCAGTATAGGGCCTAAAGCTTTCTTT. Full variable domain (outside the CDR3, taken from reference TRBV19 and TRBJ1-1): DGGITQSPKYLFRKEGQNVTLSCEQNLNHDAMYWYRQDPGQGLRLIYYSQIVNDFQKGDIAEGYSVSREKKESFPLTVTSAQKNPTAFYLCASIGPKAFFGQGTRLTVV.

This clone was observed a single time. The rearrangement links TRBV5-1 to TRBJ2-7; 15 nucleotides agree with TRBD2. Per the germline V gene, CDR1 is SGHRS and CDR2 is YFSETQ. V was pared by 3 bases and J by 3 bases, with 7 bases of the junction left unmatched. The CDR3 extends over 17 amino acids. The CDR3: CASSSGRGLAGGYEQYF. In DNA form, the CDR3 reads TGCGCCAGCAGCTCTGGCAGGGGACTAGCGGGAGGCTACGAGCAGTACTTC. Using reference TRBV5-1 and TRBJ2-7 for the parts outside the CDR3, the full variable domain is KAGVTQTPRYLIKTRGQQVTLSCSPISGHRSVSWYQQTPGQGLQFLFEYFSETQRNKGNFPGRFSGRQFSNSRSEMNVSTLELGDSALYLCASSSGRGLAGGYEQYFGPGTRLTVT.

The chain is built from TRBV7-9 and TRBJ2-7, with 7 bases fitting TRBD1. Trimming removed 5 bases from V and 6 bases from J; junction bases left unmatched: 4. The CDR3 extends over 12 amino acids. Per germline, CDR1 SEHNR and CDR2 FQNEAQ (reference sequence). The CDR3 DNA reads TGTGCCAGCAGCACAGGACAGGCCGAGCAGTACTTC. Its translation: CASSTGQAEQYF. The whole variable domain, filled in from reference TRBV7-9 and TRBJ2-7, reads DTGVSQNPRHKITKRGQNVTFRCDPISEHNRLYWYRQTLGQGPEFLTYFQNEAQLEKSRLLSDRFSAERPKGSFSTLEIQRTEQGDSAMYLCASSTGQAEQYFGPGTRLTVT.

This rearrangement joins TRBV28 to TRBJ1-5; D is perhaps TRBD1 (6 bases). V lost 6 bases and J 6 bases, leaving 18 bases between the germline ends. The length of the CDR3 is 15 residues. Germline V gives CDR1 MDHEN, CDR2 SYDVKM. CDR3 sequence reads: CASSPGQGMGQPQHF. Here the CDR3 DNA reads TGTGCCAGCAGCCCGGGACAAGGGATGGGTCAGCCCCAGCATTTT.